The entry that follows covers one T cell receptor (beta chain) sequence. Its cognate antigen is unknown. These data come from a study of T cell responses to AZD1222 COVID-19 vaccine. Study-level points and caveats: Clonal diversity may have been underestimated in mostly white British donors.

The repertoire was sequenced with immunoSEQ multiplex PCR; TCRdb's copy has only in-frame clones and lacks some. The sample includes roughly 66,000 clones, 65% to 85% of them seen just once. Per the germline V gene, CDR1 is LGHDT and CDR2 is YNNKEL (reference sequence). This CDR3 has 19 amino acids. Trimming at V came to 1 base and at J to 5 bases, leaving 11 bases not matched to a gene. This TCR was recovered from an adult in good health. J is TRBJ2-5 and V is TRBV3-1 (or the pseudogene TRBV3-2); 15 bases are shared with TRBD2. This sample comprised peripheral blood, obtained on day 0 of AZD1222 vaccination. This chain's CDR3 is CASSQAPPGLAGGLETQYF. The CDR3 bases are TGTGCCAGCAGCCAAGCTCCACCGGGACTAGCGGGGGGCCTCGAGACCCAGTACTTC.